This record concerns one T cell receptor (beta chain) sequence. The antigen is unknown. The data were taken from a study of shared clonotypes between healthy human individuals. For every subset, genomic DNA was evenly distributed across several immunoSEQ plates. TCRdb keeps only in-frame clones here, not all; method: immunoSEQ multiplex PCR. The sample gives hundreds of thousands of clones, around 96% of which show up once; approximately 0.11% is in the top ten. It was CD45RO-negative cells, positively selected for CCR7, that made up naive CD8 cells, with terminally differentiated effector memory CD45RA+ cells excluded. Overall study results and limits: A reduction in generation probabilities was seen for non-shared clonotypes relative to those shared by all four donors.

V gave up 4 bases and J gave up 1 base, with 11 bases separating them. Per germline, CDR1 SQVTM and CDR2 ANQGSEA. The CDR3 spans 14 residues. Sequencing was done on a sample of naive CD8+ T cells sorted from blood. The chain couples TRBV29-1 to TRBJ2-1; D not certain. This sequence was found in a woman aged 30 to 39 in good health. DNA of the CDR3: TGCAGCGTTGTCGGAGCCGGGTCCTACAATGAGCAGTTCTTC. Residues: CSVVGAGSYNEQFF.